This note documents a single TCR beta chain sequence. This entry comes from a study of cytomegalovirus exposure and HLA in healthy donors. The CDR3 consists of 12 residues. 60 Vbeta and 13 Jbeta primers were used in PCR. Sequencing was performed with immunoSEQ multiplex PCR; in TCRdb, only in-frame clones are kept and a portion is missing. Seen in this sample are over 100,000 clones; the ten most common clones hold under 2%. Sequenced sample: PBMCs. J is TRBJ2-7 and V is TRBV12-1; the table assigns TRBD1, which was not confirmed against the DNA. TRBV12-1 is a listed pseudogene. The source is a woman aged 40 to 55 in good health and CMV-seropositive. This chain's CDR3 is CASLSGVDEQYF. The CDR3 bases are TGTGCCAGTCTGTCAGGGGTCGACGAGCAGTACTTC.